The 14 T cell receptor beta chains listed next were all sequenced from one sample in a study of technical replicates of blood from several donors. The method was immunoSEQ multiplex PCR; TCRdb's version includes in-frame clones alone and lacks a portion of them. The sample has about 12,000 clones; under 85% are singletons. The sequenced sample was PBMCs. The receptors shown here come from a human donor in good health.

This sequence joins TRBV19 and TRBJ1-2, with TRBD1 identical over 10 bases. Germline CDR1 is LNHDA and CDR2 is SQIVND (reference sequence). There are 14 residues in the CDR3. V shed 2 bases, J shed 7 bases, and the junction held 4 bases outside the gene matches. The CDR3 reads CASSIKGQGIGYTF. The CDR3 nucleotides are TGTGCCAGTAGTATAAAGGGACAGGGGATTGGCTACACCTTC.

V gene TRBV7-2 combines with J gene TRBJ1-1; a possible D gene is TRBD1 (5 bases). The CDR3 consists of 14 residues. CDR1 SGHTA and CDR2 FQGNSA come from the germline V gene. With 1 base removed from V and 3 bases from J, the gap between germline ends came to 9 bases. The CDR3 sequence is CASSLGQPYTEAFF. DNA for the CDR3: TGTGCCAGCAGCTTAGGACAGCCCTACACTGAAGCTTTCTTT.

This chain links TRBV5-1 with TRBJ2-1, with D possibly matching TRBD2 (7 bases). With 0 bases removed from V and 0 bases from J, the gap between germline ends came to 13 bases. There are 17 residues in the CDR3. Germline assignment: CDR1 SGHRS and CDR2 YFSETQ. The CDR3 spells CASSLAGGGSSYNEQFF. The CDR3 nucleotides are TGCGCCAGCAGCTTGGCCGGGGGCGGGAGCTCCTACAATGAGCAGTTCTTC.

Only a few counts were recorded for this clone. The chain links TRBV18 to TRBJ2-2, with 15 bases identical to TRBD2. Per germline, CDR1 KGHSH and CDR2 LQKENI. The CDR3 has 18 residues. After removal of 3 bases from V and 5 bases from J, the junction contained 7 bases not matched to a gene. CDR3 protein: CASSPAGLAGGVTGELFF. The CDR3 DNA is TGTGCCAGCTCACCCGCGGGACTAGCGGGAGGCGTTACCGGGGAGCTGTTTTTT. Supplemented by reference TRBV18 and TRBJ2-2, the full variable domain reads NAGVMQNPRHLVRRRGQEARLRCSPMKGHSHVYWYRQLPEEGLKFMVYLQKENIIDESGMPKERFSAEFPKEGPSILRIQQVVRGDSAAYFCASSPAGLAGGVTGELFFGEGSRLTVL.

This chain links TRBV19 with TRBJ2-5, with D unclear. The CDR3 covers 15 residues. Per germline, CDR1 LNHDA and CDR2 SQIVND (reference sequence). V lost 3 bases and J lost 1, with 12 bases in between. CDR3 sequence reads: CASSMVAQVQETQYF. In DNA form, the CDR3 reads TGTGCCAGTAGTATGGTCGCTCAGGTCCAAGAGACCCAGTACTTC.

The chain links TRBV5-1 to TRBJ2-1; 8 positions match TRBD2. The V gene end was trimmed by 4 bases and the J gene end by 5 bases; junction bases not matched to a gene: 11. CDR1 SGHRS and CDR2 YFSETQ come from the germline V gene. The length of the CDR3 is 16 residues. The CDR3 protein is CASSPGTSPPHNEQFF. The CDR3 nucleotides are TGCGCCAGCAGCCCGGGGACTAGTCCCCCCCACAATGAGCAGTTCTTC.

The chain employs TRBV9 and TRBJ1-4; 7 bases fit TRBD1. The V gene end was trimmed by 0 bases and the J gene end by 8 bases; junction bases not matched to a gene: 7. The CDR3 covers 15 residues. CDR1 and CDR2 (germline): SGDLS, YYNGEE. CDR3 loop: CASSVGVRGDEKLFF. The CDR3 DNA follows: TGTGCCAGCAGCGTAGGGGTCAGGGGGGACGAAAAACTGTTTTTT.

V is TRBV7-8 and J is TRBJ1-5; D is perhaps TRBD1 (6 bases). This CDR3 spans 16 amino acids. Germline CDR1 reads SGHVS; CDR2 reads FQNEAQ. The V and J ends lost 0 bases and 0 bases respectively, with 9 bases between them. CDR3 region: CASSLAWGLSNQPQHF. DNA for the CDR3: TGTGCCAGCAGCTTAGCGTGGGGGCTTAGCAATCAGCCCCAGCATTTT.

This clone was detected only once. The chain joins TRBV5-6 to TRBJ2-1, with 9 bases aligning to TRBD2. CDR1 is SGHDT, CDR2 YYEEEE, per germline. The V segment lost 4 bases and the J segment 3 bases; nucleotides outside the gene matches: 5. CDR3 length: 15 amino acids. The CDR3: CASSPFSGGYNEQFF. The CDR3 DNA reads TGTGCCAGCAGCCCATTTAGCGGGGGCTACAATGAGCAGTTCTTC.

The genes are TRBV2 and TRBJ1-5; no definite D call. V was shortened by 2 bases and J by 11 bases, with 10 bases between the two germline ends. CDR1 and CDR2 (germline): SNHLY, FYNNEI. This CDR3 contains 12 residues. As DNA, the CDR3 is TGTGCCAGCAGTGAAATGTCGGGGTCCCAGCATTTT. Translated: CASSEMSGSQHF.

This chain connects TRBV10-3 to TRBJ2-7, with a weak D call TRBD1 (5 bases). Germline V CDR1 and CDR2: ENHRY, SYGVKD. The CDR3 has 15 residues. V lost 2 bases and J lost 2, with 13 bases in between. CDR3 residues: CAISEDRVQAYEQYF. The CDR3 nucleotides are TGTGCCATCAGTGAGGACAGAGTTCAGGCCTACGAGCAGTACTTC.

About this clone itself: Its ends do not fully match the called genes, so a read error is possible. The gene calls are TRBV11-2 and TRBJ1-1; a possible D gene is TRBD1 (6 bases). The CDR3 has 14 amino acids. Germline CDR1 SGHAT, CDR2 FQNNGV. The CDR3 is CASSYNRDITSTLF. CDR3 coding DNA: TGTGCCAGCAGCTATAACCGGGACATCACCTCTACCCTCTTT.

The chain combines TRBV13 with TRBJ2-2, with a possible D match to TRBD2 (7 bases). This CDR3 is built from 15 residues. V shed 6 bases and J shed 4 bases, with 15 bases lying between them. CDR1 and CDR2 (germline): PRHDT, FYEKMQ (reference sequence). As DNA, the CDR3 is TGTGCCAGCAGTGTGGCGGGGGCCTTCACCGGGGAGCTGTTTTTT. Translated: CASSVAGAFTGELFF. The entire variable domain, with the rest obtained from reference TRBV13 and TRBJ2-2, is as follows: AAGVIQSPRHLIKEKRETATLKCYPIPRHDTVYWYQQGPGQDPQFLISFYEKMQSDKGSIPDRFSAQQFSDYHSELNMSSLELGDSALYFCASSVAGAFTGELFFGEGSRLTVL.

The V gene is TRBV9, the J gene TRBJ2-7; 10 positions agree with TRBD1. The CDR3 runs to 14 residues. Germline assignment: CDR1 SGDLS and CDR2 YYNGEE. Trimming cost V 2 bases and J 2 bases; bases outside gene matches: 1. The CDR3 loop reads CASSVGQGPYEQYF. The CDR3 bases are TGTGCCAGCAGCGTGGGACAGGGGCCCTACGAGCAGTACTTC.